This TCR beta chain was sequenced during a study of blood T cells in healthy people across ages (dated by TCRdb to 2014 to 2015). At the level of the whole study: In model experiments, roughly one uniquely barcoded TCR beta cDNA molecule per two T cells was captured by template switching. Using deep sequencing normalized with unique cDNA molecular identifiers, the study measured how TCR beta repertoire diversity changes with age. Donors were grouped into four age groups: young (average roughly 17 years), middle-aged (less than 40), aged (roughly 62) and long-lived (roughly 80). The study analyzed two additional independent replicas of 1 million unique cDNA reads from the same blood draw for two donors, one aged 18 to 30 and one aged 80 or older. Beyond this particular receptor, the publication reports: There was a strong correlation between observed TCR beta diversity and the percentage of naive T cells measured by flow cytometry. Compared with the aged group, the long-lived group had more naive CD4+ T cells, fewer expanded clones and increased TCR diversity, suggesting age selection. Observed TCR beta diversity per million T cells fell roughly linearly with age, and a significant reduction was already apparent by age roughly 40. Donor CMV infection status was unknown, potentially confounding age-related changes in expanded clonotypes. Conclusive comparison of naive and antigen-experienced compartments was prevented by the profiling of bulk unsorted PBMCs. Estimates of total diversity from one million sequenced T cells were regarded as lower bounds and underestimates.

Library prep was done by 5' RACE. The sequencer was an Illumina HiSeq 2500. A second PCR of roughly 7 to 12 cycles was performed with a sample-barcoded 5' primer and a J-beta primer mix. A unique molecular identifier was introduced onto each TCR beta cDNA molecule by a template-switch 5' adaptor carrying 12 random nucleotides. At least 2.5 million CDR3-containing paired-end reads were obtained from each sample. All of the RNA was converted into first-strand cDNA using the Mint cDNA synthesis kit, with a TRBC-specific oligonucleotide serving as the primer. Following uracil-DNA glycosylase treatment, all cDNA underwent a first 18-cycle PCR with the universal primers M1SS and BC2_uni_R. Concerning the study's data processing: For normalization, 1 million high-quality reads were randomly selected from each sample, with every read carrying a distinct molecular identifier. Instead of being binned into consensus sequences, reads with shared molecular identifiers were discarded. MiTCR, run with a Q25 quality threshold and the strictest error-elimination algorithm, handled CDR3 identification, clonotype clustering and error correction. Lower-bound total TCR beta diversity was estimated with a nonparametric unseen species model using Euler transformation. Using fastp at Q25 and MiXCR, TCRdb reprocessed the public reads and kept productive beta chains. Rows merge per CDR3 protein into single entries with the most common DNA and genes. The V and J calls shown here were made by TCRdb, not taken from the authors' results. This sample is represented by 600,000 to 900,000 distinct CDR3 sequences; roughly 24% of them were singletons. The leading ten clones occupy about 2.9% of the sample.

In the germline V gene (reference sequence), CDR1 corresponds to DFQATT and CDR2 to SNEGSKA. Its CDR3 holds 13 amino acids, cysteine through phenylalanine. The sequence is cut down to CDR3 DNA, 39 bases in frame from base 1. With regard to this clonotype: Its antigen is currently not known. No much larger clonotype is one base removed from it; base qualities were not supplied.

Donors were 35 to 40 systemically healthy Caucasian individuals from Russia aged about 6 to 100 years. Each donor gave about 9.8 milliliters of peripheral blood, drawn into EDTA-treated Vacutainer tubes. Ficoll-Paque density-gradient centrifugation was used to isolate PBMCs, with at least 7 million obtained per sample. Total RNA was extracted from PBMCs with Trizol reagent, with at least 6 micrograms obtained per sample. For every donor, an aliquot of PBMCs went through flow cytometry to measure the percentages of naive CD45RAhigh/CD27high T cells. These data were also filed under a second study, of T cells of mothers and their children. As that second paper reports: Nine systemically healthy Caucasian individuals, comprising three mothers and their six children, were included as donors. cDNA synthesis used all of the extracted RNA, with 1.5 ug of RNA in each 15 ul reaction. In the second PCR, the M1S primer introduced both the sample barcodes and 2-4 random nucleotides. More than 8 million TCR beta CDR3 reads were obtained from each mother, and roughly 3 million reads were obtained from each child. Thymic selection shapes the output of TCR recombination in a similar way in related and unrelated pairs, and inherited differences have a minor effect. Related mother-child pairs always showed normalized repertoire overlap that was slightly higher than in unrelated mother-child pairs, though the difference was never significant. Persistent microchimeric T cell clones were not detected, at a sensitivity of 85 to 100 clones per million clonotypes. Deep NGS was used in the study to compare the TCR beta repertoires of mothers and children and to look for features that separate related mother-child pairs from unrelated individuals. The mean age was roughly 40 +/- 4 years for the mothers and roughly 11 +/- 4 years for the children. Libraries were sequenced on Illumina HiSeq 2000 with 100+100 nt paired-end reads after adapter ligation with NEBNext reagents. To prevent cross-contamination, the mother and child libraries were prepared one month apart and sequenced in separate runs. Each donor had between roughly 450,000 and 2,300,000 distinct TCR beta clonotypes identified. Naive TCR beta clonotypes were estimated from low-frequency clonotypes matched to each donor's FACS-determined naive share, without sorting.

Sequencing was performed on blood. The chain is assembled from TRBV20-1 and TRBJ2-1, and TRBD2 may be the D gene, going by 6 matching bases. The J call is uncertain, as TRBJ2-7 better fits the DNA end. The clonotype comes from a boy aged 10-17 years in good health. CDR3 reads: CSAKRDSPAEQYF. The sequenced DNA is TGCAGTGCTAAACGGGACTCCCCCGCCGAGCAGTACTTC.